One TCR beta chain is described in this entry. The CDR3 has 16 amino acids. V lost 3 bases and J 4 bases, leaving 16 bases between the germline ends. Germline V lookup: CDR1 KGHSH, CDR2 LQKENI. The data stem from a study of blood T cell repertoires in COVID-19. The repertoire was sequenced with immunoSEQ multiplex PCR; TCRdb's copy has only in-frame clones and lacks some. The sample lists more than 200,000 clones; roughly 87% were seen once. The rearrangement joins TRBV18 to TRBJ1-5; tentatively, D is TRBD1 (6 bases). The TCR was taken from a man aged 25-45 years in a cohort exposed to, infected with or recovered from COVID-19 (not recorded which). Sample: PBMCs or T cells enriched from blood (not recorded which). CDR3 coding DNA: TGTGCCAGCTCACCGGATTACAGGGTGGGGAATCAGCCCCAGCATTTT. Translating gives CASSPDYRVGNQPQHF.